This passage covers 20 T cell receptor beta chains from one sample sequenced in a study of T cell responses to AZD1222 COVID-19 vaccine. Generated by immunoSEQ multiplex PCR, the TCRdb table keeps only in-frame clones and is missing some. The sample has around 150,000 clones, roughly nine tenths seen once. Sample: peripheral blood, taken 28 days after the second AZD1222 dose. Receptors were obtained from an adult who received the AZD1222 COVID-19 vaccine.

This clone was picked up one time. This rearrangement joins TRBV3-1 (or the pseudogene TRBV3-2) to TRBJ1-4; 10 nucleotides line up with TRBD1. Germline CDR1 reads LGHDT; CDR2 reads YNNKEL (reference sequence). The CDR3 is 15 residues long. J gave up 8 bases and V 2 bases, and 5 bases lay outside the gene matches. CDR3 residues: CASSQWGQGREKLFF. The CDR3 DNA reads as TGTGCCAGCAGCCAATGGGGACAGGGGAGGGAAAAACTGTTTTTT.

The rearrangement joins TRBV7-8 to TRBJ2-7; D is uncertain. V was cut by 4 bases and J by 4 bases, with 17 bases left in between. Germline-derived CDR1 and CDR2 are SGHVS and FQNEAQ. The CDR3 has 15 residues. In DNA, the CDR3 is TGTGCCAGCAGCTCTTTCTCCGGCAGCACGTACGAGCAGTACTTC. This codes for CASSSFSGSTYEQYF.

J is TRBJ2-1 and V is TRBV6-5; no reliable D call. Trimming took 0 bases from V and 5 from J, leaving 14 bases between them. Germline CDR1 reads MNHEY; CDR2 reads SVGAGI. This CDR3 spans 16 amino acids. CDR3 sequence reads: CASSYSFEAPNNEQFF. Written as DNA, the CDR3 is TGTGCCAGCAGTTACTCGTTTGAAGCGCCAAACAATGAGCAGTTCTTC.

The chain recombines TRBV4-2 with TRBJ2-7; 9 nucleotides agree with TRBD1. Per the germline V gene, CDR1 is LGHNA and CDR2 is YNFKEQ. CDR3 length: 14 amino acids. Germline trimming cut 1 base from V and 4 bases from J; bases unmatched to any gene: 2. This CDR3 reads CASSQGGQGYEQYF. Here the CDR3 DNA reads TGTGCCAGCAGCCAAGGGGGACAGGGTTACGAGCAGTACTTC.

This CDR3 is CSVTGAQNTEAFF. DNA of the CDR3: TGCAGCGTGACAGGGGCTCAGAACACTGAAGCTTTCTTT. The rearrangement uses TRBV29-1 and TRBJ1-1; 8 bases are a match to TRBD1. Trimming at V came to 6 bases and at J to 1 base, leaving 4 bases not matched to a gene. This CDR3 contains 13 residues. Germline CDR1 is SQVTM and CDR2 is ANQGSEA. Full variable domain (missing parts from reference TRBV29-1 and TRBJ1-1): SAVISQKPSRDICQRGTSLTIQCQVDSQVTMMFWYRQQPGQSLTLIATANQGSEATYESGFVIDKFPISRPNLTFSTLTVSNMSPEDSSIYLCSVTGAQNTEAFFGQGTRLTVV.

V and J are TRBV5-1 and TRBJ1-6; possibly TRBD1 for D (5 bases). CDR1 and CDR2 from the germline V gene are SGHRS and YFSETQ. The CDR3 is 14 amino acids. V lost 7 bases to trimming and J lost 7 bases, with 15 bases between them. The CDR3 loop is CASCPGPGNSPLHF. In nucleotides, the CDR3 is TGCGCCAGCTGCCCAGGTCCAGGGAATTCACCCCTCCACTTT.

The V and J genes are TRBV4-2 and TRBJ2-1; 9 bases line up with TRBD1. With 2 bases clipped from V and 10 bases from J, the junction kept 9 bases outside the gene matches. Germline V gene sequence: CDR1 LGHNA, CDR2 YNFKEQ. CDR3 length: 15 amino acids. CDR3 nucleotide sequence: TGTGCCAGCAGCCAACCGGGACAGGGAAGAGAAGAGCAGTTCTTC. Amino acid sequence: CASSQPGQGREEQFF.

The chain recombines TRBV4-1 with TRBJ2-1; 7 bases are shared with TRBD2. V lost 4 bases and J lost 1; bases outside the gene matches: 16. The V gene's germline CDR1 is MGHRA and CDR2 YSYEKL. This CDR3 contains 19 residues. The CDR3 sequence: CASSLRLAGWGGSYNEQFF. CDR3 sequence (DNA): TGCGCCAGCAGCCTCAGACTAGCTGGATGGGGGGGGTCCTACAATGAGCAGTTCTTC.

The chain couples TRBV6-5 to TRBJ2-1; 9 bases map to TRBD2. J gave up 8 bases and V 1 base, and 6 bases lay outside the gene matches. Looked up from germline, CDR1 is MNHEY and CDR2 is SVGAGI. This CDR3 has 15 amino acids. Written as DNA, the CDR3 is TGTGCCAGCAGTTACTTGTCTAGCGGGGTCCATGAGCAGTTCTTC. This codes for CASSYLSSGVHEQFF.

V and J are TRBV15 and TRBJ1-5; 12 bases map to TRBD1. Germline CDR1 reads LNHNV; CDR2 reads YYDKDF (reference sequence). The CDR3 totals 20 residues. After removal of 5 bases from V and 2 bases from J, the junction contained 16 bases not matched to a gene. CDR3 sequence reads: CATSRKGQGASFFGNQPQHF. In DNA, the CDR3 is TGTGCCACCAGCCGGAAGGGACAGGGGGCGAGTTTCTTTGGCAATCAGCCCCAGCATTTT. The full variable domain, completed using reference TRBV15 and TRBJ1-5, is DAMVIQNPRYQVTQFGKPVTLSCSQTLNHNVMYWYQQKSSQAPKLLFHYYDKDFNNEADTPDNFQSRRPNTSFCFLDIRSPGLGDTAMYLCATSRKGQGASFFGNQPQHFGDGTRLSIL.

The genes are TRBV7-3 and TRBJ2-7; 10 bases agree with TRBD2. Germline V gene data show CDR1 as SGHTA and CDR2 as FQGTGA. The junction had 9 bases not matched to a gene; V was cut back by 3 bases and J by 4 bases. The length of the CDR3 is 16 residues. CDR3 residues: CASSFEGASGSYEQYF. The CDR3 coding sequence is TGTGCCAGCAGCTTTGAGGGGGCTAGCGGGAGTTACGAGCAGTACTTC.

This rearrangement joins TRBV19 to TRBJ2-1; the match to TRBD2 covers 12 bases. Germline V lookup: CDR1 LNHDA, CDR2 SQIVND (reference sequence). This CDR3 is built from 16 residues. J gave up 8 bases and V 3 bases, and 8 bases lay outside the gene matches. The CDR3 nucleotides read TGTGCCAGTAGTATCCCGAGACTAGCGGGAGTATATGAGCAGTTCTTC. Encoded protein: CASSIPRLAGVYEQFF.

The rearrangement joins TRBV5-1 to TRBJ2-2; no clear D gene. CDR1 SGHRS and CDR2 YFSETQ come from the germline V gene. This CDR3 comprises 16 residues. V shed 0 bases and J shed 5 bases, with 14 bases lying between them. CDR3 in DNA: TGCGCCAGCAGCTTGGGTGTCCCCCCTGAGACCGGGGAGCTGTTTTTT. Amino acid sequence: CASSLGVPPETGELFF.

CDR3 residues: CASRPLNYGYTF. The DNA of the CDR3 is TGTGCCAGCAGGCCTTTAAACTATGGCTACACCTTC. The rearrangement joins TRBV28 to TRBJ1-2; the D is unclear. Germline loops: CDR1 MDHEN, CDR2 SYDVKM. Trimming left V 6 bases short and J 2 bases short, with 7 bases between. This CDR3 comprises 12 residues.

V is TRBV27 and J is TRBJ1-2; 10 bases fit TRBD1. Germline lookup yields CDR1 MNHEY and CDR2 SMNVEV (reference sequence). This CDR3 has 15 residues. The V and J ends lost 5 bases and 8 bases, in that order; junction bases with no gene match: 11. CDR3 DNA sequence: TGTGCCAGCAGTCCCCGGGACAGGGGAAGTAGGGGCTACACCTTC. Translating gives CASSPRDRGSRGYTF.

CDR3 amino acids: CASRLTGGSYNSPLHF. DNA of the CDR3: TGTGCCAGCAGATTAACAGGGGGCTCCTATAATTCACCCCTCCACTTT. The chain uses TRBV28 and TRBJ1-6; 8 bases are shared with TRBD1. From germline, CDR1 is MDHEN and CDR2 SYDVKM. The CDR3 is 16 amino acids. Losses at the gene ends were 6 bases for V and 0 bases for J; bases not matched to a gene: 4.

This clone was counted once. The chain employs TRBV27 and TRBJ2-1; 7 positions agree with TRBD2. V lost 1 base to trimming and J lost 9 bases; unmatched junction nucleotides: 0. Per germline, CDR1 MNHEY and CDR2 SMNVEV (reference sequence). The CDR3 covers 12 residues. CDR3: CASSLWGGEQFF. CDR3 nucleotides: TGTGCCAGCAGTTTATGGGGGGGTGAGCAGTTCTTC.

The chain is built from TRBV25-1 and TRBJ1-3; D is possibly TRBD1 (5 bases). The V end lost 1 base, the J end lost 3 bases, and 10 bases lay between the germline ends. This CDR3 comprises 15 residues. CDR1 and CDR2 from the germline V gene are MGHDK and SYGVNS. The CDR3 region has the DNA TGTGCCAGCAGTGAATTGGGGGGAGGTGGAAACACCATATATTTT. This encodes CASSELGGGGNTIYF.

The J gene is TRBJ1-1, the V gene TRBV19; 7 bases line up with TRBD1. The CDR3 sequence is 18 residues long. After removal of 1 base from V and 8 bases from J, the junction contained 19 bases not matched to a gene. CDR1 and CDR2 (germline): LNHDA, SQIVND (reference sequence). CDR3 bases: TGTGCCAGTAGTATAGGAGGCAGGGGGTTTTCGATCTCCCCCGAAGCTTTCTTT. This codes for CASSIGGRGFSISPEAFF. The full variable domain, in which reference TRBV19 and TRBJ1-1 provide the parts outside the CDR3, is DGGITQSPKYLFRKEGQNVTLSCEQNLNHDAMYWYRQDPGQGLRLIYYSQIVNDFQKGDIAEGYSVSREKKESFPLTVTSAQKNPTAFYLCASSIGGRGFSISPEAFFGQGTRLTVV.

The chain has TRBV7-2 and TRBJ2-7; D is undetermined. The CDR3 sequence is 11 residues long. V was clipped by 3 bases and J by 5 bases, with 5 bases between them. Germline CDR1 is SGHTA and CDR2 is FQGNSA. CDR3 loop: CASSLLHEQYF. The CDR3 nucleotides read TGTGCCAGCAGCTTGCTTCACGAGCAGTACTTC.